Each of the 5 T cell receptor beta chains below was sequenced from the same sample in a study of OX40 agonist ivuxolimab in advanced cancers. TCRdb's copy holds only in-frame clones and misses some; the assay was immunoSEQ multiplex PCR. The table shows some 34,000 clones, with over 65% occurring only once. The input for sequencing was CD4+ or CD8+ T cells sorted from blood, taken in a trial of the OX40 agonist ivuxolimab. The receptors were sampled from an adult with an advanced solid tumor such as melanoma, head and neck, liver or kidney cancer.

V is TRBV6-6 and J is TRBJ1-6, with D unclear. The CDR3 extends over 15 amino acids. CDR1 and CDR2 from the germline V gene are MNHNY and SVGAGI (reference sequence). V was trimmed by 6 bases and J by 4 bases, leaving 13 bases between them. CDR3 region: CASSSGVQYNSPLHF. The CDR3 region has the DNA TGTGCCAGCAGCAGCGGGGTCCAATATAATTCACCCCTCCACTTT.

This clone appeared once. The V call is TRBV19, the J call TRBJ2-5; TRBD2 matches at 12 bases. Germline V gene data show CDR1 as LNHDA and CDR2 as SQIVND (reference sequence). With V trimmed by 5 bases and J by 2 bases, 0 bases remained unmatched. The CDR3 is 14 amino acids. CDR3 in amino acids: CASSGLAGQETQYF. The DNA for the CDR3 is TGTGCCAGTAGTGGACTAGCGGGGCAAGAGACCCAGTACTTC.

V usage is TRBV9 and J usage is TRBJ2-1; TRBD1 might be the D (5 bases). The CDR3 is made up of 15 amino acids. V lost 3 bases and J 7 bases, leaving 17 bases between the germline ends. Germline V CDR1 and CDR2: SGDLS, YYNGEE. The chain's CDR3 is CASSEVRQGWNEQFF. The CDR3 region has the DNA TGTGCCAGCAGCGAGGTACGCCAGGGTTGGAATGAGCAGTTCTTC.

CDR3 DNA sequence: TGTGCCAGCAGCCTGGGGGCAGGGGAGGGCTACGAGCAGTACTTC. Encoded protein: CASSLGAGEGYEQYF. The V and J genes are TRBV5-6 and TRBJ2-7, with D tentatively TRBD2 (7 bases). The CDR3 loop spans 15 amino acids. Germline lookup yields CDR1 SGHDT and CDR2 YYEEEE. V lost 4 bases to trimming and J lost 3 bases, with 17 bases between them.

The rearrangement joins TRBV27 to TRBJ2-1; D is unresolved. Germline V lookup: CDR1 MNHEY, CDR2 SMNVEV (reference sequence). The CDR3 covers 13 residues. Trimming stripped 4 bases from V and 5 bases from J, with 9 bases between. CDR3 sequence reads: CASSWFSDNEQFF. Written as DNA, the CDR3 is TGTGCCAGCAGTTGGTTCAGTGACAATGAGCAGTTCTTC.